Included here is one TCR beta chain sequence, with context. Trimming pared 4 bases from V and 2 bases from J, leaving 17 bases between. CDR3 length: 16 amino acids. CDR1 is SGDLS, CDR2 YYNGEE, per germline. The data stem from a study of blood T cell repertoires in COVID-19. Study information: The United States, Italy and Spain were the sources of the acute and convalescent COVID-19 samples. From T cells, B-cell-depleted T cells, or PBMCs came the material, which was cDNA or gDNA.

Per the authors' pipeline: Reference gene primer amplification gave estimated nucleated cell counts. TCRdb's copy holds only in-frame clones and misses some; the assay was immunoSEQ multiplex PCR. Clonal size and the V and J genes are those of that table, whereas D and trimming came from the DNA. The sample includes about 260,000 clones, more than 85% seen only once; the top ten take about 3.5%. The gene calls are TRBV9 and TRBJ2-3, with D perhaps TRBD2 (5 bases). This clonotype originated in a man younger than 30 with active or convalescent COVID-19. Sample: peripheral blood. As DNA, the CDR3 is TGTGCCAGCAGCCCTACGGGAAAACGGATCACAGATACGCAGTATTTT. The encoded protein is CASSPTGKRITDTQYF.